This TCR beta chain was identified in a study of CD8 T cells in ankylosing spondylitis. Trimming removed 0 bases from V and 3 bases from J, with 9 bases in between. The germline CDR1 and CDR2 sequences are SGDLS and YYNGEE. The CDR3 totals 14 residues. Via MiXCR, TCRdb re-called the 5' RACE reads, giving one row per CDR3 protein. In the table there are about 800,000 distinct CDR3 sequences, about an eighth of which are singletons. Study-wide results and caveats: One TCR beta motif, made up of about 8 highly homologous variants, appeared characteristic of ankylosing spondylitis blood. Peripheral blood held disease-linked clones only at relatively low frequency, and these were CD8+. The clones that were linked to disease were reported to be significantly enriched in matched synovial fluid samples from ankylosing spondylitis patients.

This clonotype was detected a few times. Its specificity is not known. Sequenced sample: blood, either unsorted or a sorted T cell fraction (not recorded which). The clonotype originates from a male donor with ankylosing spondylitis. The chain has TRBV9 and TRBJ1-1; D is perhaps TRBD1 (5 bases). CDR3 residues: CASSVGGIDTEAFF. Here the CDR3 DNA reads TGTGCCAGCAGCGTAGGGGGCATCGACACTGAAGCTTTCTTT.